The clone carrying this T cell receptor (beta chain) showed up just a few times. This sample is drawn from a study of blood T cell repertoires in COVID-19. The CDR3 spans 14 residues. Some clones are missing from TCRdb's copy, which holds only in-frame ones; the method was immunoSEQ multiplex PCR. The sample records 300,000 to 400,000 clones, around 90% being singletons. The V call is TRBV21-1, the J call TRBJ2-1; the D segment call TRBD1 is taken from the table without a DNA check. TRBV21-1 is listed as a pseudogene. Sample: PBMCs or T cells enriched from blood (not recorded which). This sequence was found in a man between 25 and 39 years old who had recovered from COVID-19. The CDR3 is CASSMPGQGAGQFF. The CDR3, as DNA: TGTGCCAGCAGCATGCCGGGACAGGGGGCTGGGCAGTTCTTC.